The T cell receptor (beta chain) described here comes from a study of T cells in Graves' hyperthyroidism and ophthalmopathy. Study conclusions and caveats: Ophthalmopathy cases were set apart from stable hyperthyroidism by a 13 V-J model. Ophthalmopathy onset followed model prediction by a median about six months.

Exclusion of a patient resulted from uncontrolled infection, other autoimmune disease, pregnancy or lactation. The junction had 3 bases not matched to a gene; V was cut back by 6 bases and J by 6 bases. CDR3 length equals 14 residues. This clonotype showed up many times. Its specificity is not known. Amplified TCR beta CDR3 regions derived from RNA transcripts. The TCR CDR3 first-round RT-PCR relied on the HTBI primer set. TCRdb used MiXCR to reprocess the multiplex PCR reads, holding one entry per CDR3 protein. The table shows 350,000 to 400,000 distinct CDR3 sequences, with about 15% occurring only once.

This receptor was identified in a woman in her twenties or thirties with Graves' hyperthyroidism. The genes are TRBV12-3 or TRBV12-4 and TRBJ1-5, with TRBD1 matching over 12 bases. The material sequenced was blood. The CDR3 loop is CASRGTGGAQPQHF. The CDR3 coding sequence is TGTGCCAGCAGAGGGACAGGGGGCGCTCAGCCCCAGCATTTT.